Described below is a single TCR beta chain sequence and its context. Its cognate antigen has yet to be identified. Base qualities were left out, and no much larger clone turns up one base away. From a lookup of the germline V gene (reference sequence), CDR1 and CDR2 are MNHNY and SVGAGI. The CDR3 measures 15 amino acids from cysteine to phenylalanine. Only CDR3 DNA remains: 45 bases, in frame from the first base. V is trimmed back by 6 bases and J by 1 base, and the junction contains 7 bases that no gene match accounts for. This entry comes from a study of cytomegalovirus exposure and HLA in healthy donors (TCRdb year 2017). Background for the entire study: An earlier analysis of a few hundred of the donors reported approximately 300 Gb of sequence data and 117 million unique TCR beta sequences obtained from about 170 million T cells. The genetic ancestry cluster associated with self-reported Caucasian donors included around 76% of the 350 to 500 genotyped donors. In addition to the first cohort of 650 to 750 subjects, a separate validation cohort of approximately 130 different subjects was used. Every repertoire in the discovery cohort had been generated on one and the same sequencing platform. The later analysis used no new phenotypic data to find candidate immune exposures, relying instead on TCR beta sequences and their occurrence across donors. HLA typing covered class I and class II loci at four-digit resolution. To study patterns of TCR occurrence, a later analysis re-analyzed previously published TCR beta repertoires from 666 donors and added high-resolution HLA genotyping. Donor age, sex, ethnicity and CMV serostatus were collected together with the repertoire data. Typing coverage differed by locus: A, B, C, DRB1 and DQB1 were typed in roughly 620-630 donors, DQA1 in 522, DPA1 in some 570, and DPB1 in 450 to 480. Because of strong linkage in the cohort, roughly five DR-DQ haplotypes were treated as single units for association and clustering. A later genetic analysis used genome-wide SNP genotypes for about 60% of the 666 donors, treating that subset as a discovery cohort. The study aimed to test whether cataloging public T cell receptors could reveal signatures of past pathogen exposure. On average, around 230,000 unique TCR beta nucleotide sequences were sequenced per donor among roughly 430 genotyped donors of the cohort, with 15% to 20% of those sequences being non-productive. The study profiled the T cell repertoires of 500 to 800 subjects by immunosequencing and related them to cytomegalovirus serostatus. An earlier analysis of 587 of the donors used high-throughput TCR beta sequencing to judge whether each TCR beta V gene segment behaved as functional or pseudogenic. An early release covering 550 to 700 HLA-typed donors comprised 300 to 350 gigabases of sequencing data and about 90 million unique TCR sequences. To predict cytomegalovirus infection status, the study brought together high-throughput TCR immunosequencing, statistical association of individual TCRs with disease status, and machine learning. Results the study describes overall, beyond this receptor: Broadly in line with IMGT annotations, most TCR beta V segments showed up in productive rearrangements about 90% or about 30% of the time in an earlier analysis of a few hundred of the donors. A further reported finding was that TCR beta sequences accurately predicted the HLA-A and HLA-B alleles for most subjects in the first cohort. The only immune exposure information available for the cohort was CMV serostatus. Some IMGT-functional V segments, including TRBV6-2 and TRBV6-3, could not be distinguished by the 87-base-pair reads and were therefore excluded. Most TCR sequences were observed very rarely across donors, whereas some public TCRs were present in many individuals. Because HLA typing was unavailable for some donors at each locus, only the typed subset was used in association tests. In a later analysis, several top co-occurrence clusters were reported to appear linked to parvovirus B19, influenza, CMV and Epstein-Barr virus. Because counts were too low, about 15 rarely observed V segments, including chromosome 9 orphons, were left out of the earlier analysis of 587 of the donors. Roughly uniform sequencing depth across donors was assumed in presence/absence analyses, although this assumption may not hold. A cluster of highly shared sequence variants was judged likely to be a technical artifact of the sequencing pipeline. The cohort was sequenced for TCR beta chains only, and without alpha or paired-chain data the features that could be detected were limited. Cytomegalovirus status was reported to be diagnosed by the classifier with high specificity and sensitivity in both the original and validation cohorts. Most CMV-associated TCR beta chains appeared to be HLA-restricted in a later analysis, and the HLA associations seemed to be driven largely by CMV exposure. Correlated functional status among segregating V segments might be attributable to linkage disequilibrium, but an unknown experimental factor could not be ruled out. In the study, about 150 TCR beta chains were listed as associated with cytomegalovirus. In a later analysis, TCR association rates were found to vary across HLA loci, with the most associated TCRs seen for DRB1 alleles and the fewest for HLA-C alleles. The authors suggested that the approach could potentially be extended to other disease states and immunological phenotypes. An association between a missense DCLRE1C variant and V-gene and J-gene trimming of TCR beta chains was found in a later genetic analysis and replicated in an independent cohort. At a false discovery rate of 0.05, a later analysis linked 15,000 to 20,000 TCR beta sequences to specific HLA alleles. A later analysis found that HLA-associated TCR beta chains were more clonally expanded and had lower generation probabilities than equally common non-associated chains. A later genetic analysis reported fewer N-insertions in productive TCRs among donors in an Asian-associated ancestry cluster than the roughly 620-donor mean. In vitro tests confirmed that a few of the cytomegalovirus-associated TCR beta chains recognize cytomegalovirus antigens. When HLA alleles, especially DR and DQ, strongly co-occurred, TCR associations were difficult to assign to individual alleles.

Library preparation employed the immunoSEQ multiplex PCR assay. The multiplex PCR relied on a mix of 60 forward primers for TCR Vbeta segments and 13 reverse primers for TCR Jbeta segments. A multiplex PCR assay on genomic DNA amplified the CDR3 region of rearranged TCR beta genes. The Illumina HiSeq System was used to sequence the amplified TCR beta libraries as 87-base-pair reads. The authors' pipeline ran thus. A later analysis counted tens of millions of unique TCR beta chains across the 650 to 700 repertoires, and some 11 million of these chains were shared by at least two donors. Raw reads were error-corrected and collapsed into unique sequences with a nearest-neighbor algorithm that merged closely related sequences to remove PCR and sequencing errors. V, D and J gene segments were assigned by aligning CDR3 sequences to IMGT reference sequences. For a sequence to be retained, a match of at least six nucleotides to both a V gene segment and a J gene segment was required. A rearrangement counted as productive if the CDR3 had no stop codons and remained in frame with V and J, and every other rearrangement counted as non-productive. CDR3 was defined by IMGT convention, running from the second conserved V-encoded cysteine to the conserved J-encoded phenylalanine. Sequences without an unambiguous match to a single V gene segment were excluded from the earlier analysis of approximately 560 of the donors. An earlier analysis of over 450 of the donors classified V segments as functional when productive rearrangements were above 56.7% and as segregating when the standard deviation between donors was above 5%. A statistical classification framework was developed to diagnose cytomegalovirus status using the catalog of TCR beta chain sequences. In a later analysis, TCR nucleotide sequences were compared against IMGT/GENE-DB human TR gene sequences so that V and J genes could be assigned. Using the TCRdist pipeline, a later analysis assigned CDR3 sequences along with most-parsimonious VDJ recombination scenarios. In a later analysis, every TCR beta chain was defined by the combination of its CDR3 amino acid sequence and its V-gene family, and reads without a unique V-gene family were dropped. To address suspected cross-contamination and a sequencing artifact, a later analysis removed around 590 highly shared, low-generation-probability nucleotide sequences. A later analysis calculated a clonal expansion index for each public chain from normalized within-repertoire ranks of inferred template counts. In a later analysis, generation probabilities were computed using a VDJ recombination model fitted to out-of-frame rearrangements, and the results were checked against IGoR. A later analysis scored TCR-TCR, TCR-HLA and TCR-CMV co-occurrence with hypergeometric tests, applying a repertoire-size bias correction to TCR pairs. To estimate false discovery rates, a later analysis permuted the HLA or CMV assignments 20 times. In a later analysis, co-occurring TCRs were grouped with DBSCAN, and TCRdist sequence similarity was added when clustering was performed within HLA-allele-positive subsets. Repertoires with fewer than 30,000 or more than 120,000 public chains were left out of co-occurrence clustering, as were about 5 repertoires with anomalous nucleotide sharing. In its TCRdb copy, this immuneACCESS table keeps in-frame sequences only and misses some clones. Where compared with another copy, unresolved V genes explain less than half of these, and the others have no known cause. V and J calls and clone size come straight from that table; D and trimming were deduced from the DNA. For this sample there are 150,000 to 200,000 clones; 80% appear just once. The top ten constitute around 14% of the sample.

The cohort was made up of roughly 670 healthy bone marrow donors. At the time of sampling, all cohort members were nominally healthy, though unrecorded immune exposures were likely present. The donor tested CMV seronegative and was one of the 352 seronegative cohort members. A peripheral blood sample was collected from each donor, and TCR beta sequencing was performed on peripheral blood mononuclear cells. Genomic DNA was extracted from the blood cell samples with the Qiagen DNeasy Blood Extraction Kit. Material for sequencing was PBMCs. The chain joins TRBV6-6 to TRBJ2-3, with TRBD2 matching 7 junction bases. The TCR sequence derives from a woman aged 35 to 49 in good health and CMV-seronegative. The CDR3 reads CASRLTSGGTDTQYF. The nucleotide sequence reads TGTGCCAGCAGACTCACGAGCGGGGGCACAGATACGCAGTATTTT.